This T cell receptor beta chain is from a study of CD8 T cells in Susac syndrome. This clonotype was seen just once. In blood CD8+ and CD4+ T cells, TCR beta underwent sequencing. Negative isolation yielded CD8+ and CD4+ T cells; FACS enriched TEMRA cells. Germline values: CDR1 SNHLY, CDR2 FYNNEI. The CDR3 contains 16 residues. Trimming shortened V by 6 bases and J by 8 bases, and 23 bases separated the two germline ends. Reverse transcription of roughly 0.45 to 1 ug RNA was performed with random hexamers. With immunoSEQ multiplex PCR, TCR beta CDR3 was amplified across 54 Vbeta and 13 Jbeta. TCRdb re-derived calls from the immunoSEQ multiplex PCR reads in MiXCR, one entry per CDR3 protein. The sample lists about 90,000 distinct CDR3 sequences, 80% to 95% occurring once.

The chain employs TRBV2 and TRBJ2-1, with D possibly being TRBD1 (6 bases). Sequenced: CD8+ T cells from PBMCs. This clonotype was sampled from a human donor in good health. The chain's CDR3 is CASRDRGLGGFDEQFF. The CDR3 DNA is TGTGCCAGCAGAGACCGTGGGCTAGGGGGTTTCGATGAGCAGTTCTTC.